This T cell receptor (beta chain) was identified during a study of T cell repertoires in cytomegalovirus infection. TCRdb ran MiXCR on the reads and lists one entry per CDR3 protein. This sample has fewer than 550,000 distinct CDR3 sequences, with approximately 16% found just once. V gave up 3 bases and J gave up 2 bases, with 11 bases separating them. The CDR3 has 15 amino acids. CDR1 is MDHEN and CDR2 is SYDVKM in the germline V gene. The clonotype originates from a human donor in good health (CMV status not recorded). Some clones in this sample may be carry-over from other donors' samples. The V and J genes are TRBV28 and TRBJ1-5, with no clear D. Sequencing input: CD8+ T cells from PBMCs. CDR3 DNA: TGTGCCAGCAGTTTTGGGGTCGTTGGCAATCAGCCCCAGCATTTT. It is translated as CASSFGVVGNQPQHF.